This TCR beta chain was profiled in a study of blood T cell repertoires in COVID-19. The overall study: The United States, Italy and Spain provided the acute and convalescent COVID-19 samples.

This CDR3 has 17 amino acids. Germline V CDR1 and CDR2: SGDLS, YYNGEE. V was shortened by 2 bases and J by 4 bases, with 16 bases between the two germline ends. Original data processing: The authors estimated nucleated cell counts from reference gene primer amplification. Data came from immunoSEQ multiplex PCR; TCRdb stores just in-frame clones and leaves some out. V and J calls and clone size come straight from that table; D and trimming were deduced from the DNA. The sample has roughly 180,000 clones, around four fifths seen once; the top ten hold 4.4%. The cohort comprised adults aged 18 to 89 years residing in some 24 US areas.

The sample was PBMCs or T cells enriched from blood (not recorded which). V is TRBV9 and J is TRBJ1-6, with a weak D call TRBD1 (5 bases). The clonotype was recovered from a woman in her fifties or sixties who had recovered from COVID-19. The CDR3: CASSVGGTGDYNSPLHF. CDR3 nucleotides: TGTGCCAGCAGCGTGGGGGGAACAGGCGATTATAATTCACCCCTCCACTTT. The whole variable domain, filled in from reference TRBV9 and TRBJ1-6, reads DSGVTQTPKHLITATGQRVTLRCSPRSGDLSVYWYQQSLDQGLQFLIQYYNGEERAKGNILERFSAQQFPDLHSELNLSSLELGDSALYFCASSVGGTGDYNSPLHFGNGTRLTVT.